The rows below give T cell receptor beta chains drawn from one sample of a study of tumor-infiltrating lymphocytes in localized non-small cell lung cancer. TCRdb keeps only in-frame clones here, not all; method: immunoSEQ multiplex PCR. The data contain some 5,900 clones, approximately 82% of them seen just once; the ten biggest clones take up roughly 6%. Input material: lung tumor tissue. These receptors were taken from a human donor with non-small cell lung cancer. The CDR3 runs from the conserved cysteine through the conserved F or W. Each record gives: J gene, D gene, clone size, V gene, CDR3 protein, CDR3 DNA. A D gene is named only where the DNA matches it firmly. Rows may omit the clone size; those that give it use once, few, many or a size class.

TRBJ1-5	.	.	TRBV6-5	CASHLGGPGQPQHF	TGTGCCAGCCACCTAGGGGGGCCGGGTCAGCCCCAGCATTTT
TRBJ2-5	TRBD2	.	TRBV5-6	CASSSRTSGYEETQYF	TGTGCCAGCAGCTCCAGGACTAGCGGGTATGAAGAGACCCAGTACTTC
TRBJ1-4	TRBD1	few	TRBV5-1	CASSFQGAENEKLFF	TGCGCCAGCAGCTTTCAGGGGGCTGAGAATGAAAAACTGTTTTTT
TRBJ2-7	TRBD2	.	TRBV7-9	CASSPNPGLAGGPTYEQYF	TGTGCCAGCAGCCCGAACCCGGGACTAGCGGGAGGGCCTACCTACGAGCAGTACTTC
TRBJ1-6	.	hyperexpanded	TRBV9	CASSVGADSPLHF	TGTGCCAGCAGCGTAGGGGCAGATTCACCCCTCCACTTT
TRBJ2-7	.	.	TRBV6-5	CASSWGGRENEQYF	TGTGCCAGCAGTTGGGGTGGGCGCGAGAACGAGCAGTACTTC
TRBJ1-1	.	.	TRBV5-1	CASSLLMTMNTEAFF	TGCGCCAGCAGCTTGTTGATGACAATGAACACTGAAGCTTTCTTT
TRBJ1-4	.	.	TRBV9	CASSRGDSFNEKLFF	TGTGCCAGCAGCAGAGGCGACAGCTTTAATGAAAAACTGTTTTTT
TRBJ1-3	TRBD1	few	TRBV19	CASSLLPGGSAGNTIYF	TGTGCCAGTAGTCTACTTCCAGGGGGCTCGGCAGGAAACACCATATATTTT
TRBJ1-1	.	few	TRBV2	CASRWTANTEAFF	TGTGCCAGCAGGTGGACAGCAAACACTGAAGCTTTCTTT
TRBJ2-1	.	.	TRBV5-1	CASSIRVANEQFF	TGCGCCAGCAGCATCAGGGTCGCCAATGAGCAGTTCTTC
TRBJ2-2	.	once	TRBV4-2	CASSQEASVNTGELFF	TGTGCCAGCAGCCAAGAGGCTAGCGTGAACACCGGGGAGCTGTTTTTT
TRBJ2-5	.	.	TRBV11-3	CASSLAAVETQYF	TGTGCCAGCAGCTTAGCAGCAGTAGAGACCCAGTACTTC
TRBJ2-4	TRBD1	once	TRBV6-5	CASRMTGNQNIQYF	TGTGCCAGCAGAATGACAGGGAACCAAAACATTCAGTACTTC
TRBJ1-4	.	.	TRBV11-3	CASSPGATNEKLFF	TGTGCCAGCAGCCCAGGGGCAACTAATGAAAAACTGTTTTTT
TRBJ1-6	TRBD1	.	TRBV5-1	CASSGEPTGSPLHF	TGCGCCAGCAGCGGGGAGCCGACAGGGAGTCCCCTCCACTTT
TRBJ2-3	.	.	TRBV5-1	CASSRRGEASTDTQYF	TGCGCCAGCAGCAGGAGAGGCGAAGCCAGCACAGATACGCAGTATTTT
TRBJ2-7	.	.	TRBV5-8	CASSQGSRAGYEQYF	TGCGCCAGCAGCCAAGGCAGTAGGGCAGGATACGAGCAGTACTTC
TRBJ1-6	TRBD1	.	TRBV27	CASKGRGENSPLHF	TGTGCCAGCAAGGGCAGGGGGGAAAATTCACCCCTCCACTTT
TRBJ2-1	TRBD2	.	TRBV11-2	CASSSRLAGYNEQFF	TGTGCCAGCAGCTCTCGACTAGCGGGGTACAATGAGCAGTTCTTC
TRBJ2-7	.	.	TRBV19	CASSMTYNYEQYF	TGTGCCAGTAGTATGACGTACAACTACGAGCAGTACTTC
TRBJ1-2	.	.	TRBV6-5	CASSSLLGTNYGYTF	TGTGCCAGCAGTTCCCTACTAGGGACTAACTATGGCTACACCTTC
TRBJ2-7	TRBD2	.	TRBV29-1	CSVDVAGGYEQYF	TGCAGCGTTGATGTTGCGGGAGGCTACGAGCAGTACTTC
TRBJ2-1	TRBD2	.	TRBV4-3	CASSQFQAGGPRNEQFF	TGCGCCAGCAGCCAATTTCAAGCGGGGGGGCCGAGGAATGAGCAGTTCTTC
TRBJ2-7	.	.	TRBV27	CASSLSRQGGYEQYF	TGTGCCAGCAGTTTATCGAGGCAGGGAGGCTACGAGCAGTACTTC
TRBJ2-6	.	.	TRBV30	CAWSGGTGANVLTF	TGTGCCTGGAGTGGAGGGACTGGGGCCAACGTCCTGACTTTC
TRBJ2-2	.	.	TRBV9	CASSDGGGELFF	TGTGCCAGCAGCGACGGGGGCGGGGAGCTGTTTTTT
TRBJ2-5	TRBD2	.	TRBV4-1	CASSQGGGRAGETQYF	TGCGCCAGCAGCCAAGGAGGCGGGAGGGCCGGGGAGACCCAGTACTTC
TRBJ2-3	.	.	TRBV9	CASGSGADTDTQYF	TGTGCCAGCGGATCGGGAGCAGACACAGATACGCAGTATTTT
TRBJ2-5	.	.	TRBV19	CASSIAAGWETQYF	TGTGCCAGTAGTATAGCGGCAGGTTGGGAGACCCAGTACTTC
TRBJ2-3	TRBD2	.	TRBV7-2	CASSLGLAGGTDTQYF	TGTGCCAGCAGCCTGGGACTAGCGGGGGGCACAGATACGCAGTATTTT
TRBJ1-1	.	.	TRBV9	CASSPRPIDEAFF	TGTGCCAGCAGCCCCCGCCCAATAGATGAAGCTTTCTTT
TRBJ2-7	TRBD2	few	TRBV15	CATSRGSGGTYEQYF	TGTGCCACCAGCAGAGGCAGCGGGGGGACCTACGAGCAGTACTTC
TRBJ1-5	.	.	TRBV18	CASSPSVGEPQHF	TGTGCCAGCTCCCCTTCGGTAGGTGAGCCCCAGCATTTT
TRBJ1-3	TRBD1	.	TRBV10-1	CASSESTGPGNTIYF	TGCGCCAGCAGTGAGTCGACAGGGCCTGGAAACACCATATATTTT
TRBJ1-5	.	.	TRBV7-8	CASSSSTRTSSGQPQHF	TGTGCCAGCAGCTCCTCAACGAGGACTTCCTCGGGTCAGCCCCAGCATTTT
TRBJ1-2	TRBD1	once	TRBV2	CASIPDRRYGYTF	TGTGCCAGCATCCCGGACAGGAGATATGGCTACACCTTC
TRBJ2-6	.	.	TRBV27	CASSLSRGSGANVLTF	TGTGCCAGCAGTTTATCTCGGGGCTCTGGGGCCAACGTCCTGACTTTC
TRBJ1-2	.	.	TRBV11-2	CASSLTSPTNYGYTF	TGTGCCAGCAGCTTAACGTCACCCACTAACTATGGCTACACCTTC
TRBJ2-1	.	.	TRBV16	CASSQWLTGRDEQFF	TGTGCCAGCAGCCAATGGCTGACAGGGAGGGATGAGCAGTTCTTC
TRBJ1-2	TRBD1	once	TRBV4-3	CASSQATGGGYTF	TGCGCCAGCAGCCAAGCCACAGGGGGAGGCTACACCTTC
TRBJ2-2	.	once	TRBV5-1	CASSLEGGELFF	TGCGCCAGCAGCTTGGAGGGCGGGGAGCTGTTTTTT
TRBJ2-3	.	few	TRBV27	CASSLEGQSTDTQYF	TGTGCCAGCAGTTTGGAGGGACAGAGCACAGATACGCAGTATTTT
TRBJ1-1	TRBD1	.	TRBV7-3	CASSFTQGNEAFF	TGTGCCAGCAGCTTCACACAGGGGAATGAAGCTTTCTTT
TRBJ2-1	.	medium-sized	TRBV28	CASSPPRDIVNEQFF	TGTGCCAGCAGTCCCCCCCGGGACATCGTCAATGAGCAGTTCTTC
TRBJ2-7	TRBD1	.	TRBV27	CASSLSGGRISAYEQYF	TGCGCCAGCAGTTTATCAGGGGGCCGGATTAGCGCCTACGAGCAGTACTTC
TRBJ1-1	TRBD1	.	TRBV27	CASRDAGQRGGEAFF	TGTGCCAGCAGGGACGCGGGACAGAGGGGTGGTGAAGCTTTCTTT
TRBJ2-1	.	few	TRBV5-1	CASSFQGPHNEQFF	TGCGCCAGCAGCTTCCAGGGCCCCCACAATGAGCAGTTCTTC
TRBJ2-7	.	.	TRBV6-5	CASRPSREAGEQYF	TGTGCCAGCAGACCCAGCCGGGAAGCGGGCGAGCAGTACTTC
TRBJ2-2	.	.	TRBV5-8	CASRLRDTGELFF	TGTGCCAGCAGGCTGAGAGATACCGGGGAGCTGTTTTTT
TRBJ1-1	.	.	TRBV2	CASSGATEAFF	TGTGCCAGCAGTGGAGCTACTGAAGCTTTCTTT
TRBJ1-2	.	.	TRBV6-1	CASSEVEERASNYGYTF	TGTGCCAGCAGTGAAGTGGAGGAGAGGGCTTCTAACTATGGCTACACCTTC
TRBJ1-1	TRBD1	.	TRBV7-9	CASSSSGQGYATEAFF	TGTGCCAGCAGCTCCTCCGGACAGGGCTATGCCACTGAAGCTTTCTTT
TRBJ2-5	TRBD1	.	TRBV28	CASSQGVGQETQYF	TGTGCCAGCAGCCAGGGGGTGGGTCAAGAGACCCAGTACTTC
TRBJ1-2	TRBD1	once	TRBV19	CASSLRDSYGYTF	TGTGCCAGTAGTCTCCGGGACAGCTATGGCTACACCTTC